The 22 T cell receptor beta chains listed next were all sequenced from one sample in a study of blood T cells in healthy people across ages. Combining a sample-barcoded 5' primer with a J-beta primer mix, a second PCR ran for 7 to 11 cycles. TCRdb re-analysed the 5' RACE reads in MiXCR, keeping a single row per CDR3 protein. The data show about 1.8 million distinct CDR3 sequences, with 49% seen just once and around 2.1% held by the top ten. The specimen was blood. The receptor source for this set is a woman aged 35 to 49 in good health.

The chain carries TRBV3-1 and TRBJ2-6; D unresolved. The CDR3 has 19 amino acids. V was pared by 0 bases and J by 0 bases, with 15 bases between. Germline V gene sequence: CDR1 LGHDT, CDR2 YNNKEL (reference sequence). The CDR3: CASSQDSFRRYSGANVLTF. The CDR3 region has the DNA TGTGCCAGCAGCCAAGATTCCTTCAGACGGTACTCTGGGGCCAACGTCCTGACTTTC.

This clonotype was seen a single time. The V gene is TRBV5-1, the J gene TRBJ2-3, with 8 bases aligning to TRBD2. Germline lookup yields CDR1 SGHRS and CDR2 YFSETQ. This CDR3 has 17 residues. V gave up 4 bases and J gave up 2 bases; unmatched junction bases: 12. The CDR3 loop reads CASSREASGSSTDTQYF. The CDR3, as DNA: TGCGCCAGCAGCAGGGAGGCTAGCGGGTCTTCCACAGATACGCAGTATTTT. Using reference TRBV5-1 and TRBJ2-3 for the parts outside the CDR3, the full variable domain is KAGVTQTPRYLIKTRGQQVTLSCSPISGHRSVSWYQQTPGQGLQFLFEYFSETQRNKGNFPGRFSGRQFSNSRSEMNVSTLELGDSALYLCASSREASGSSTDTQYFGPGTRLTVL.

The rearrangement links TRBV9 to TRBJ2-5; the match to TRBD2 covers 11 bases. Per germline, CDR1 SGDLS and CDR2 YYNGEE. V lost 0 bases, J lost 4 bases, and 5 bases stayed unmatched. CDR3 length: 16 amino acids. This chain's CDR3 is CASSVDSGGVLETQYF. The CDR3 DNA is TGTGCCAGCAGCGTAGATAGCGGGGGGGTTCTAGAGACCCAGTACTTC.

In DNA, the CDR3 is TGTGCCAGCAGCCCGAACCTACAGGGGCTCGAGCAGTACTTC. Translation: CASSPNLQGLEQYF. This sequence joins TRBV7-2 and TRBJ2-7, with 7 bases that match TRBD1. The J segment lost 6 bases and the V segment lost 5 bases, leaving 10 bases of the junction unmatched. Looked up from germline, CDR1 is SGHTA and CDR2 is FQGNSA. The CDR3 totals 14 residues.

The J gene is TRBJ2-2, the V gene TRBV5-1; D perhaps matches TRBD1 (5 bases). V shed 7 bases and J shed 3 bases, with 19 bases lying between them. The V gene's germline CDR1 is SGHRS and CDR2 YFSETQ. The CDR3 loop spans 16 amino acids. CDR3 protein: CASSYPTTDYTGELFF. DNA for the CDR3: TGCGCCAGCTCCTACCCAACGACAGACTACACCGGGGAGCTGTTTTTT.

Points on this clonotype: An end of the junction does not agree with germline; a read error may underlie this. V usage is TRBV28 and J usage is TRBJ2-5; D is possibly TRBD1 or TRBD2 (5 bases each). The CDR3 is 15 amino acids. CDR1 MDHEN and CDR2 SYDVKM come from the germline V gene. Written as DNA, the CDR3 is TGTACCAGCAGCTTAGGACGGGGCGTACAAGAGACCCAGTACTTC. It translates to CTSSLGRGVQETQYF. The full variable domain, rest sourced from reference TRBV28 and TRBJ2-5, is DVKVTQSSRYLVKRTGEKVFLECVQDMDHENMFWYRQDPGLGLRLIYFSYDVKMKEKGDIPEGYSVSREKKERFSLILESASTNQTSMYLCTSSLGRGVQETQYFGPGTRLLVL.

This chain connects TRBV7-2 to TRBJ2-5, with TRBD2 identical over 12 bases. The length of the CDR3 is 18 residues. Germline V gene lookup returns CDR1 SGHTA and CDR2 FQGNSA. J lost 2 bases, V lost 2 bases, and 9 bases had no gene match. The CDR3: CASSLTLAGGYPQETQYF. The CDR3 nucleotides read TGTGCCAGCAGCTTAACCCTAGCGGGGGGGTACCCGCAAGAGACCCAGTACTTC. The variable domain in full, completed from reference TRBV7-2 and TRBJ2-5, reads GAGVSQSPSNKVTEKGKDVELRCDPISGHTALYWYRQSLGQGLEFLIYFQGNSAPDKSGLPSDRFSAERTGGSVSTLTIQRTQQEDSAVYLCASSLTLAGGYPQETQYFGPGTRLLVL.

CDR3 in amino acids: CSVVGGQSYGYTF. The CDR3 bases are TGCAGCGTTGTGGGAGGACAGTCCTATGGCTACACCTTC. The chain employs TRBV29-1 and TRBJ1-2; D might be TRBD1 (6 bases). The CDR3 is 13 amino acids. V dropped 4 bases and J dropped 4 bases, with 13 bases sitting between them. The germline V gene has CDR1 SQVTM and CDR2 ANQGSEA.

The chain recombines TRBV6-2 or TRBV6-3 with TRBJ2-7; TRBD1 agrees at 10 bases. With 2 bases clipped from V and 0 bases from J, the junction kept 4 bases outside the gene matches. This CDR3 is 16 amino acids long. Germline-derived CDR1 and CDR2 are MNHEY and SVGEGT. CDR3 protein: CASSYARTGGSYEQYF. CDR3 DNA: TGTGCCAGCAGTTACGCCCGGACAGGGGGCTCCTACGAGCAGTACTTC.

This chain joins TRBV28 and TRBJ2-2, with a tentative D call TRBD2 (5 bases). V gave up 3 bases and J gave up 5 bases, with 13 bases separating them. Germline V gene lookup returns CDR1 MDHEN and CDR2 SYDVKM. This CDR3 spans 15 amino acids. The CDR3 DNA reads TGTGCCAGCAGTTTGGGAATCCGAGGGACCGGGGAGCTGTTTTTT. Protein product: CASSLGIRGTGELFF. Looking up the rest from reference TRBV28 and TRBJ2-2 gives the full variable domain: DVKVTQSSRYLVKRTGEKVFLECVQDMDHENMFWYRQDPGLGLRLIYFSYDVKMKEKGDIPEGYSVSREKKERFSLILESASTNQTSMYLCASSLGIRGTGELFFGEGSRLTVL.

The chain employs TRBV9 and TRBJ1-2, with 7 bases matching TRBD1. The CDR3 spans 16 residues. With V trimmed by 0 bases and J by 7 bases, 12 bases remained unmatched. Germline loops: CDR1 SGDLS, CDR2 YYNGEE. CDR3: CASSVATDDRVFGYTF. For the CDR3, the DNA is TGTGCCAGCAGCGTAGCTACAGACGACAGGGTATTTGGCTACACCTTC.

The CDR3: CASTLMGSSYEQYF. The CDR3 DNA is TGCGCCAGCACCCTGATGGGGAGCTCCTACGAGCAGTACTTC. The V call is TRBV4-3, the J call TRBJ2-7; a possible D gene is TRBD2 (5 bases). Germline CDR1 reads LGHNA; CDR2 reads YSLEER. V shed 7 bases and J shed 0 bases, with 13 bases lying between them. The length of the CDR3 is 14 residues.

This clonotype was seen a handful of times. The chain couples TRBV20-1 to TRBJ2-5; 9 nucleotides line up with TRBD1. The CDR3 has 13 amino acids. Germline V gene lookup returns CDR1 DFQATT and CDR2 SNEGSKA (reference sequence). Trimming at V came to 5 bases and at J to 4 bases, leaving 5 bases not matched to a gene. As DNA, the CDR3 is TGCAGTGCTGGACAGGGGCACGGAGAGACCCAGTACTTC. Translated: CSAGQGHGETQYF.

This clonotype was seen a handful of times. The CDR3 loop reads CASSLLFTGHPLANYGYTF. The CDR3 nucleotides are TGTGCCAGCAGTTTACTGTTTACAGGACACCCACTAGCTAACTATGGCTACACCTTC. The V call is TRBV28, the J call TRBJ1-2; D is perhaps TRBD1 (5 bases). CDR1 is MDHEN and CDR2 is SYDVKM in the germline V gene. CDR3 length: 19 amino acids. Trimming took off 2 bases at V and 0 bases at J, with 22 bases between the two ends.

This clonotype was seen more than once but under ten times. The chain joins TRBV29-1 to TRBJ1-2, with D possibly being TRBD1 (6 bases). V was pared by 2 bases and J by 7 bases, with 14 bases between. The CDR3 sequence is 13 residues long. CDR1 is SQVTM and CDR2 is ANQGSEA in the germline V gene. The CDR3 sequence is CSVESQGTSGYTF. CDR3 DNA sequence: TGCAGCGTTGAAAGTCAGGGGACGAGTGGCTACACCTTC.

J is TRBJ1-1 and V is TRBV18; 9 nucleotides align to TRBD1. The CDR3 loop spans 16 amino acids. From germline, CDR1 is KGHSH and CDR2 LQKENI. Trimming took 5 bases from V and 4 from J; bases not matched to a gene: 11. The CDR3 sequence is CASSRTGGAGATEAFF. The CDR3 DNA is TGTGCCAGCTCAAGAACAGGGGGCGCGGGGGCCACTGAAGCTTTCTTT.

This clonotype came up a few times. This chain links TRBV6-2 or TRBV6-3 with TRBJ2-1, with a possible D match to TRBD1 (6 bases). Germline V CDR1 and CDR2: MNHEY, SVGEGT. This CDR3 contains 14 residues. Between the trimmed V and J ends, which lost 6 bases and 2 bases, there was a span of 11 bases. This CDR3 reads CASSEQGTYNEQFF. In DNA form, the CDR3 reads TGTGCCAGCAGCGAACAGGGTACCTACAATGAGCAGTTCTTC.

This clonotype was counted a single time. An end of the junction differs from the germline gene, which may be a read error. This chain connects TRBV4-3 to TRBJ2-1; D unresolved. Germline CDR1 and CDR2: LGHNA and YSLEER. This CDR3 spans 16 amino acids. The CDR3 region has the DNA TGCGCCACCAGCCAAGATACGCGTAACTCCTACAATGAGCAGTTCTTC. This sequence encodes CATSQDTRNSYNEQFF.

The chain links TRBV6-2 or TRBV6-3 to TRBJ1-5; TRBD1 matches 8 bases. V dropped 0 bases and J dropped 1; count of bases not matched to a gene: 5. The CDR3 runs to 17 residues. Germline lookup yields CDR1 MNHEY and CDR2 SVGEGT. The CDR3 loop is CASSYSGQVTSNQPQHF. The CDR3 DNA is TGTGCCAGCAGTTACTCGGGACAGGTGACGAGCAATCAGCCCCAGCATTTT.

The chain uses TRBV28 and TRBJ1-4; the match to TRBD1 covers 8 bases. This CDR3 is built from 14 residues. CDR1 and CDR2 (germline): MDHEN, SYDVKM. J gave up 7 bases and V 6 bases, and 7 bases lay outside the gene matches. CDR3 protein: CASSLRTGLEKLFF. Here the CDR3 DNA reads TGTGCCAGCAGCCTGAGGACAGGGCTTGAAAAACTGTTTTTT.

The chain is built from TRBV7-2 and TRBJ2-1; no reliable D call. Trimming shortened V by 1 base and J by 6 bases, and 7 bases separated the two germline ends. CDR3 length equals 13 residues. Germline V gives CDR1 SGHTA, CDR2 FQGNSA. CDR3: CASSLGFSNEQFF. The CDR3, as DNA: TGTGCCAGCAGCTTAGGCTTCTCCAATGAGCAGTTCTTC.

In the case of this clonotype: The junction does not match germline at one end; this may be a read error. This sequence joins TRBV20-1 and TRBJ1-2; D gene ambiguous. The germline V gene has CDR1 DFQATT and CDR2 SNEGSKA (reference sequence). The CDR3 runs 13 residues. In nucleotides, the CDR3 is TGCAGTGCTAGAGGGGAAACGGCCAATGGCCACACCTTC. Amino acids: CSARGETANGHTF.